Listed here are 10 T cell receptor beta chains from one sample, sequenced in a study of cytomegalovirus exposure and HLA in healthy donors. 60 Vbeta and 13 Jbeta primers were used in PCR. TCRdb's table, derived via immunoSEQ multiplex PCR, lists solely in-frame clones and lacks some. The sample has about 150,000 clones; roughly three quarters are singletons. Sequencing was done on a sample of PBMCs. Source of these receptors: a man in his thirties or forties in good health and CMV-seronegative.

This rearrangement joins TRBV4-1 to TRBJ2-7; 7 bases are a match to TRBD2. The trim removed 3 bases at V and 6 bases at J, leaving 8 bases unmatched. Germline values: CDR1 MGHRA, CDR2 YSYEKL. The length of the CDR3 is 14 residues. DNA for the CDR3: TGCGCCAGCAGCCAGCTGGCGGGAGCAGTCGAGCAGTACTTC. Protein sequence: CASSQLAGAVEQYF.

The J gene is TRBJ2-5, the V gene TRBV28; 8 bases match TRBD2. V trimming: 5 bases; J trimming: 3 bases; junction bases outside the gene matches: 8. This CDR3 contains 15 residues. CDR1 and CDR2 (germline): MDHEN, SYDVKM. The CDR3 nucleotides read TGTGCCAGCAGTCACCTGAGCGGGGGAAAAGAGACCCAGTACTTC. It is translated as CASSHLSGGKETQYF.

This chain links TRBV5-6 with TRBJ2-6, with TRBD2 matching 11 bases. Germline CDR1 is SGHDT and CDR2 is YYEEEE. This CDR3 is 17 amino acids long. Germline trimming cut 6 bases from V and 2 bases from J; bases unmatched to any gene: 7. The CDR3 here is CASTLFSGRAGANVLTF. The CDR3 DNA follows: TGTGCCAGCACCCTATTTAGCGGGAGGGCTGGGGCCAACGTCCTGACTTTC.

CDR3 in DNA: TGTGCCAGCAGTTCACTAGCGGGAGGGTCCGTCTACGAGCAGTACTTC. It codes for CASSSLAGGSVYEQYF. This chain joins TRBV27 and TRBJ2-7; TRBD2 aligns across 13 bases. The CDR3 sequence is 16 residues long. Unmatched junction bases numbered 6, after V lost 4 bases and J lost 3 bases. Germline V gene sequence: CDR1 MNHEY, CDR2 SMNVEV (reference sequence).

J is TRBJ2-1 and V is TRBV5-8, with TRBD1 matching 10 bases. This CDR3 is 15 amino acids long. Germline V gene lookup returns CDR1 SGHTS and CDR2 YDEGEE. The trim removed 1 base at V and 5 bases at J, leaving 3 bases unmatched. The CDR3 nucleotides are TGTGCCAGCAGCTTGCTGGGACAGGGGAACAATGAGCAGTTCTTC. Protein sequence: CASSLLGQGNNEQFF.

This clone was seen more than once but under ten times. The chain couples TRBV7-9 to TRBJ2-1, with D perhaps matching TRBD1 (5 bases). Trimming took off 5 bases at V and 5 bases at J, with 13 bases between the two ends. The CDR3 length is 14 residues. Germline V gene data show CDR1 as SEHNR and CDR2 as FQNEAQ (reference sequence). CDR3 sequence reads: CASSDSSRDNEQFF. As DNA, the CDR3 is TGTGCCAGCAGCGACAGCAGCCGGGACAATGAGCAGTTCTTC.

This rearrangement joins TRBV5-4 to TRBJ2-7; perhaps TRBD2 as D (6 bases). Germline CDR1 and CDR2: SGHNT and YYREEE (reference sequence). The V end was cut by 4 bases, the J end by 3 bases, with 17 bases between. The CDR3 length is 15 residues. The CDR3 sequence is CASSPQLAENYEQYF. Written as DNA, the CDR3 is TGTGCCAGCAGCCCCCAACTAGCAGAAAACTACGAGCAGTACTTC.

The V call is TRBV6-6, the J call TRBJ2-7; D is perhaps TRBD1 (6 bases). The V end lost 2 bases, the J end lost 2 bases, and 7 bases lay between the germline ends. The CDR3 is 13 amino acids. Germline V gives CDR1 MNHNY, CDR2 SVGAGI (reference sequence). CDR3 DNA: TGTGCCAGCAGTTACGGGACAACCTACGAGCAGTACTTC. Translated: CASSYGTTYEQYF.

This rearrangement joins TRBV4-1 to TRBJ2-6, with TRBD1 as a possible D gene (5 bases). The germline gives CDR1 MGHRA, CDR2 YSYEKL. Trimming stripped 0 bases from V and 1 base from J, with 10 bases between. This CDR3 spans 17 amino acids. In DNA form, the CDR3 reads TGCGCCAGCAGCCAAGATGGGGCAGGGTCTGGGGCCAACGTCCTGACTTTC. Translating gives CASSQDGAGSGANVLTF.

This clone was detected only a few times. The chain has TRBV6-5 and TRBJ2-1; 7 bases are shared with TRBD2. V gave up 7 bases and J gave up 6 bases; unmatched junction bases: 6. The germline V gene encodes CDR1 MNHEY and CDR2 SVGAGI. The CDR3 has 13 residues. The DNA for the CDR3 is TGTGCCAGCACCCAGACTAGCCTCAATGAGCAGTTCTTC. Protein: CASTQTSLNEQFF.